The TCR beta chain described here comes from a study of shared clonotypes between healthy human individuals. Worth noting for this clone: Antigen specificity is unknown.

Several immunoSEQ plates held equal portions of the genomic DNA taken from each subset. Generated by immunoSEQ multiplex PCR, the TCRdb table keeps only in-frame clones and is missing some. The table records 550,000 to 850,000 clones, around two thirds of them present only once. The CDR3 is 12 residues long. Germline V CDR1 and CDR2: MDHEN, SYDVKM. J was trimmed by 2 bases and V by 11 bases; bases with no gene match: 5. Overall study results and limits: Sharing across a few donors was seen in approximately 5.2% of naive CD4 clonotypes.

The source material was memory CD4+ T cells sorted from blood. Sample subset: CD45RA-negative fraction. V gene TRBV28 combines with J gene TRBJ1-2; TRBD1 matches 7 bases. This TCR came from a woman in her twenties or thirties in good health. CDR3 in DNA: TGTGCCCTAGAGGGACAGAACTATGGCTACACCTTC. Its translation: CALEGQNYGYTF.